A selection of T cell receptor beta chains follows, all from one sample in a study of blood T cells in healthy people across ages. TCRdb recomputed calls from the 5' RACE reads with MiXCR, one row per CDR3 protein. The table shows nearly 1 million distinct CDR3 sequences, with just over 50% occurring only once. The sequenced sample consisted of blood. The receptors derive from a woman aged 55-70 years in good health. The CDR3 runs from the conserved cysteine through the conserved F or W. D genes are given only for firm matches. The size entry is marked missing in some rows and otherwise reads once, few, many or a size class.

>TRBJ2-7|14|TRBV29-1|.|TRBD1
TGCAGCGCTTCCGGGACAGGGGTATCCTACGAGCAGTACTTC
CSASGTGVSYEQYF
>TRBJ2-5|14|TRBV7-9|.|.
TGTGCCAGCAGCCGAGACCAGGGGCTAGAGACCCAGTACTTC
CASSRDQGLETQYF
>TRBJ1-2|12|TRBV12-3/TRBV12-4|.|.
TGTGCCAGCAGTTTATTCAGGGATGGCTACACCTTC
CASSLFRDGYTF
>TRBJ1-5|17|TRBV4-2|.|TRBD1
TGTGCCAGCAGCCAACCCGGGACAGGGGTCTCCGGTCAGCCCCAGCATTTT
CASSQPGTGVSGQPQHF
>TRBJ2-3|13|TRBV6-5|.|.
TGTGCCAGCAGTGACTCGTCACAAGATACGCAGTATTTT
CASSDSSQDTQYF
>TRBJ2-5|16|TRBV20-1|.|TRBD2
TGCAGTGCTAGGCTGTCGACTAGCGGGAGGGTAGGTGAGCAGTACTTC
CSARLSTSGRVGEQYF
>TRBJ2-7|14|TRBV5-1|once|TRBD1
TGCGCCAGCGGACCCCGGACAGGGGAATACGAGCAGTACTTC
CASGPRTGEYEQYF
>TRBJ1-1|13|TRBV12-5|.|.
TGTGCTAGTGGTTCGGGAGTGAACACTGAAGCTTTCTTT
CASGSGVNTEAFF
>TRBJ2-5|11|TRBV2|many|.
TGTGCCAGCTCTACGAGCGAGACCCAGTACTTC
CASSTSETQYF
>TRBJ2-7|15|TRBV27|.|.
TGTGCCAGCAGTGAGGGACATTGGAGCTCCTACGAGCAGTACTTC
CASSEGHWSSYEQYF
>TRBJ2-1|12|TRBV28|.|.
TGTGCAGCAGGGGGGAGACTAGATGAGCAGTTCTTC
CAAGGRLDEQFF
>TRBJ2-7|14|TRBV20-1|.|TRBD2
TGCAGTGCTAGTAGCGGGACGAGCTCCTACGAGCAGTACTTC
CSASSGTSSYEQYF
>TRBJ2-3|14|TRBV28|few|.
TGTGCCAGCAGCACGGGCCCTAGCACAGATACGCAGTATTTT
CASSTGPSTDTQYF
>TRBJ2-1|15|TRBV20-1|.|TRBD1
TGCAGTGCAACCTCCCTCGGACAGGTTGGGGATGAGCAGTTCTTC
CSATSLGQVGDEQFF
>TRBJ2-3|14|TRBV7-2|.|.
TGTGCCAGCAGCTCGCGACGGGAGCCAGATACGCAGTATTTT
CASSSRREPDTQYF
>TRBJ1-5|15|TRBV4-1|.|.
TGCGCCAGCAGCCAAGAGACGGGACTCTTCCAGCCCCAGCATTTT
CASSQETGLFQPQHF
>TRBJ2-7|14|TRBV4-2|.|.
TGTGCCAGCAGCCAAGCGGGACCAACAGGCGAGCAGTACTTC
CASSQAGPTGEQYF
>TRBJ2-3|16|TRBV5-1|.|.
TGCGCCAGCAGCTTGGCCGGCCAGGGTAGGACAGATACGCAGTATTTT
CASSLAGQGRTDTQYF
>TRBJ2-3|16|TRBV7-2|many|TRBD2
TGTGCCAGCAGCTCGGGACTAGCTGTCGGGACAGATACGCAGTATTTT
CASSSGLAVGTDTQYF
>TRBJ2-1|14|TRBV27|.|.
TGTGCCAGCAGGACACTCGCGGCTTACAATGAGCAGTTCTTC
CASRTLAAYNEQFF
>TRBJ1-1|11|TRBV6-2/TRBV6-3|.|.
TGTGCCAGCAGTTGGGGTATTGAGGCTTTCTTT
CASSWGIEAFF
>TRBJ2-7|14|TRBV20-1|few|.
TGCAGTGCTAGGGCGGGACCAGCGACCTACGAGCAGTACTTC
CSARAGPATYEQYF
>TRBJ2-4|16|TRBV19|once|.
TGTGCCAGTAGTATAGTTGCCGGATTAGCCAAAAACATTCAGTACTTC
CASSIVAGLAKNIQYF
>TRBJ2-3|13|TRBV6-1|.|.
TGTGCCAGCAGGCCAGGGGGGGCAGATACGCAGTATTTT
CASRPGGADTQYF
>TRBJ2-3|13|TRBV30|.|.
TGTGCCTGGCTCGGGACCACCACAGATACGCAGTATTTT
CAWLGTTTDTQYF
>TRBJ1-2|16|TRBV4-1|.|.
TGCGCCAGCAGCCAAGAGGGGGGGGAGAGACGTCTAGGCTACACCTTC
CASSQEGGERRLGYTF
>TRBJ1-1|13|TRBV5-1|.|.
TGCGCCAGCAGCTCGCGGGGGGCCGATGAAGCTTTCTTT
CASSSRGADEAFF
>TRBJ1-1|12|TRBV29-1|.|.
TGCAGCGCGGGGCACTTCAACACTGAAGCTTTCTTT
CSAGHFNTEAFF
>TRBJ2-3|13|TRBV27|.|.
TGTGCCAGCAGATACGCGAGCACAGATACGCAGTATTTT
CASRYASTDTQYF
>TRBJ2-1|17|TRBV7-2|.|.
TGTGCCAGCAGCTTAGAGGTCGGTTATCCCTCCTACAATGAGCAGTTCTTC
CASSLEVGYPSYNEQFF
>TRBJ1-1|17|TRBV20-1|.|TRBD1
TGCAGTGCTAGAAGGAGGTGGAGGGACAGGAGAGGGACTGAAGCTTTCTTT
CSARRRWRDRRGTEAFF
>TRBJ2-7|12|TRBV21-1|.|.
TGTGCCAGCAGCAAAGTCCTAGGCGAGCAGTACTTC
CASSKVLGEQYF
>TRBJ2-3|12|TRBV29-1|.|.
TGCAGCGTTGTCCCGCGTGGGGATACGCAGTATTTT
CSVVPRGDTQYF
>TRBJ1-1|12|TRBV2|.|.
TGTGCCGGCGGTCGTCCACTCACTGAAGCTTTCTTT
CAGGRPLTEAFF
>TRBJ2-3|12|TRBV20-1|.|.
TGCAGTGCGGAGAGTGCCTCAGATACGCAGTATTTT
CSAESASDTQYF
>TRBJ2-7|15|TRBV7-2|.|.
TGTGCCAGCACCCGAGGTCCCCCAGGACTCCCCGAGCAGTACTTC
CASTRGPPGLPEQYF
>TRBJ1-2|19|TRBV20-1|few|.
TGCAGTGCTAGAGATCCCAACCTCGGGACTCCCCAGGCCAACTATGGCTACACCTTC
CSARDPNLGTPQANYGYTF
>TRBJ2-1|11|TRBV29-1|.|.
TGCAGCGCCTTGCACCTTAATGAGCAGTTCTTC
CSALHLNEQFF
>TRBJ2-7|15|TRBV6-5|.|TRBD2
TGTGCCAGCAGTCTATATAGCGGGAGGGCCTACGAGCAGTACTTC
CASSLYSGRAYEQYF
>TRBJ2-5|16|TRBV7-2|.|.
TGTGCCAGCAGCTTATTCGGGAGACCTGTGCGAGAGACCCAGTACTTC
CASSLFGRPVRETQYF